This is a list of T cell receptor beta chains from one sample in a study of cytomegalovirus exposure and HLA in healthy donors. Sequencing was performed with immunoSEQ multiplex PCR; in TCRdb, only in-frame clones are kept and a portion is missing. The repertoire holds more than 150,000 clones, with roughly 80% as singletons. Material for sequencing was PBMCs. These receptors all come from a woman younger than 35 in good health and CMV-seronegative. The CDR3 runs from the conserved cysteine through the conserved F or W. Each record gives: clone size, D gene, J gene, V gene, CDR3 protein, CDR3 DNA. A D gene is named only where the DNA matches it firmly. Only part of the rows carry a size: once, few, many, or a class if the clone is expanded.

NA | TRBD2 | TRBJ2-5 | TRBV25-1 | CASSWSGRQETQYF | TGTGCCAGCAGTTGGAGCGGGAGGCAAGAGACCCAGTACTTC
NA | NA | TRBJ2-5 | TRBV6-1 | CASSPRTHQETQYF | TGTGCCAGCAGTCCCCGGACACATCAAGAGACCCAGTACTTC
NA | TRBD1 | TRBJ1-1 | TRBV10-3 | CATATGTGGNTEAFF | TGTGCCACCGCCACCGGGACAGGGGGGAACACTGAAGCTTTCTTT
NA | NA | TRBJ2-5 | TRBV7-9 | CASNKLKTVLQETQYF | TGTGCCAGCAACAAACTCAAGACAGTACTCCAAGAGACCCAGTACTTC
NA | TRBD2 | TRBJ2-2 | TRBV18 | CASSPGASGTTGELFF | TGTGCCAGCTCCCCCGGTGCTAGCGGGACCACCGGGGAGCTGTTTTTT
few | NA | TRBJ1-1 | TRBV6-6 | CASRPGGFNTEAFF | TGTGCCAGCAGGCCCGGGGGGTTCAACACTGAAGCTTTCTTT
NA | TRBD1 | TRBJ1-4 | TRBV2 | CASSPDRGTGEKLFF | TGTGCCAGCAGTCCTGACAGGGGGACGGGTGAAAAACTGTTTTTT
NA | TRBD2 | TRBJ2-1 | TRBV13 | CASSVGLAGAFSYNEQFF | TGTGCCAGCAGCGTGGGACTAGCGGGAGCTTTCTCCTACAATGAGCAGTTCTTC
NA | NA | TRBJ2-7 | TRBV7-6 | CASSLGSAGPQMQYF | TGTGCCAGCAGCTTAGGATCGGCAGGCCCTCAGATGCAGTACTTC
NA | TRBD1 | TRBJ2-7 | TRBV27 | CASSRLGQVNHEQYF | TGTGCCAGCAGTCGCTTAGGACAGGTGAACCACGAGCAGTACTTC
NA | TRBD2 | TRBJ2-3 | TRBV5-6 | CASSVRGGLGTDTQYF | TGTGCCAGCAGCGTACGGGGGGGATTGGGCACAGATACGCAGTATTTT
NA | NA | TRBJ2-7 | TRBV11-2 | CASSYSRGGRYEQYF | TGTGCCAGCAGCTACAGCAGGGGAGGGAGGTACGAGCAGTACTTC
NA | NA | TRBJ2-2 | TRBV11-2 | CASSLVLGAVGELFF | TGTGCCAGCAGCTTAGTACTGGGGGCGGTCGGGGAGCTGTTTTTT
NA | NA | TRBJ1-2 | TRBV5-1 | CASSFGERNGNLF | TGCGCCAGCAGCTTCGGGGAGAGGAACGGGAATCTCTTC
NA | NA | TRBJ2-7 | TRBV6-5 | CASSYTGDGSSYEQYF | TGTGCCAGCAGTTACACGGGGGACGGTAGCTCCTACGAGCAGTACTTC
NA | NA | TRBJ1-1 | TRBV18 | CASSPLESNTEAFF | TGTGCCAGCTCACCACTTGAGAGTAACACTGAAGCTTTCTTT
NA | NA | TRBJ2-3 | TRBV19 | CASSVFRDYRGGTDTQYF | TGTGCCAGTAGTGTTTTTCGGGACTACCGAGGGGGGACAGATACGCAGTATTTT
NA | NA | TRBJ2-5 | TRBV5-1 | CASSRGQRETQYF | TGCGCCAGCAGCCGTGGGCAGCGGGAGACCCAGTACTTC
few | NA | TRBJ2-7 | TRBV7-2 | CASSLVGNEQYF | TGTGCCAGCAGCTTAGTGGGCAACGAGCAGTACTTC
NA | NA | TRBJ1-2 | TRBV2 | CASREDLYGYTF | TGTGCCAGCAGGGAAGATCTCTATGGCTACACCTTC
NA | NA | TRBJ1-1 | TRBV6-5 | CASSSGQGGETEAFF | TGTGCCAGCAGTTCAGGGCAGGGAGGCGAGACTGAAGCTTTCTTT
NA | TRBD1 | TRBJ1-4 | TRBV6-1 | CASRQGTSTNEKLFF | TGTGCCAGCAGACAGGGGACTTCGACTAATGAAAAACTGTTTTTT
NA | NA | TRBJ1-5 | TRBV9 | CASSSWGGDQPQHF | TGTGCCAGCAGCTCCTGGGGGGGAGATCAGCCCCAGCATTTT
NA | NA | TRBJ2-2 | TRBV6-5 | CASRGEKGRGELFF | TGTGCCAGCAGGGGTGAAAAGGGGAGGGGGGAGCTGTTTTTT